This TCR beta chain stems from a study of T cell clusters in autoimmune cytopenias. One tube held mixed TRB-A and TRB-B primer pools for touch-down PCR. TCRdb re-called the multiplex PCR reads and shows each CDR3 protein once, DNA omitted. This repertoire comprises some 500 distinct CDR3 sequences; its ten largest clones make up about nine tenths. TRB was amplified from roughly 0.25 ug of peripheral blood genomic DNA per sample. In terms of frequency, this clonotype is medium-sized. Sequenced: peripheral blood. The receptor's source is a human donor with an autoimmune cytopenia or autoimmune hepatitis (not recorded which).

The CDR3 spells CASSYHGYYNEQFF. The gene calls are TRBV6-5 and TRBJ2-1. Germline lookup yields CDR1 MNHEY and CDR2 SVGAGI. The CDR3 extends over 14 amino acids.